This TCR beta chain was documented in a study of blood T cell repertoires in COVID-19. The assay was immunoSEQ multiplex PCR, and TCRdb's table has in-frame clones only and misses some. Seen here are 95,000 to 150,000 clones, approximately 90% observed once, and the top ten hold about 8%. The sequence was obtained from a man in his fifties with acute or convalescent COVID-19. Material for sequencing was peripheral blood.

The CDR3 region is CASSIRGSSGNTIYF. CDR3 nucleotide sequence: TGTGCCAGTAGTATCCGGGGGTCCTCTGGAAACACCATATATTTT. The rearrangement joins TRBV19 to TRBJ1-3; the D gene is possibly TRBD1 (5 bases). CDR1 is LNHDA and CDR2 is SQIVND in the germline V gene (reference sequence). CDR3 length equals 15 residues. Trimming cost V 3 bases and J 0 bases, with 9 bases left between them.